What follows are 20 T cell receptor beta chains derived from one specimen sequenced in a study of blood T cell repertoires in COVID-19. Measured with immunoSEQ multiplex PCR; TCRdb has only the in-frame clones, and not every one. The profile shows 290,000 or so clones, approximately 89% of them singletons. Material for sequencing was peripheral blood. All receptors derive from a young woman with COVID-19, enrolled during active disease.

The chain uses TRBV5-4 and TRBJ2-3, with D uncertain. CDR1 is SGHNT, CDR2 YYREEE, per germline (reference sequence). The CDR3 sequence is 13 residues long. Deletions cut 4 bases from V and 1 base from J, with 7 bases between. This CDR3 is CASSLRGTDTQYF. DNA for the CDR3: TGTGCCAGCAGCCTCCGCGGCACAGATACGCAGTATTTT.

This chain joins TRBV7-3 and TRBJ1-2, with D possibly matching TRBD1 (5 bases). The CDR3 runs to 13 residues. V was pared by 4 bases and J by 8 bases, with 14 bases between. Germline values: CDR1 SGHTA, CDR2 FQGTGA. The CDR3: CASSSTGGFGYTF. The DNA for the CDR3 is TGTGCCAGCAGCTCCACCGGGGGATTCGGCTACACCTTC. The full variable domain, its missing parts supplied by reference TRBV7-3 and TRBJ1-2, is GAGVSQTPSNKVTEKGKYVELRCDPISGHTALYWYRQSLGQGPEFLIYFQGTGAADDSGLPNDRFFAVRPEGSVSTLKIQRTERGDSAVYLCASSSTGGFGYTFGSGTRLTVV.

The chain joins TRBV5-6 to TRBJ2-4; 7 nucleotides agree with TRBD2. Germline V CDR1 and CDR2: SGHDT, YYEEEE. The ends lost 0 bases at V and 6 bases at J; junction bases unmatched: 6. CDR3 length equals 15 residues. The CDR3 DNA reads as TGTGCCAGCAGCTTGGGTCCCGGGGAGGGAAACATTCAGTACTTC. It encodes CASSLGPGEGNIQYF.

The chain combines TRBV13 with TRBJ2-2, with TRBD2 matching 14 bases. Germline V lookup: CDR1 PRHDT, CDR2 FYEKMQ (reference sequence). V shed 2 bases, J shed 3 bases, and the junction held 8 bases outside the gene matches. This CDR3 comprises 19 residues. The CDR3 bases are TGTGCCAGCAGCTTACAGCAGGGACTAGCGGGAGTTTACACCGGGGAGCTGTTTTTT. It is translated as CASSLQQGLAGVYTGELFF.

This chain joins TRBV4-1 and TRBJ1-2, with no clear D. The CDR3 length is 12 residues. V dropped 0 bases and J dropped 8 bases, with 7 bases sitting between them. Germline V gene sequence: CDR1 MGHRA, CDR2 YSYEKL. The CDR3 here is CASSQDLKGYTF. The CDR3 nucleotides read TGCGCCAGCAGCCAAGATCTAAAGGGCTACACCTTC.

This sequence joins TRBV10-1 and TRBJ2-7; TRBD2 aligns across 10 bases. V lost 8 bases and J lost 5; bases outside the gene matches: 6. Germline CDR1 and CDR2: WNHNN and SYGVQD (reference sequence). CDR3 length equals 13 residues. The CDR3 protein is CASSVAGGDEQYF. In DNA, the CDR3 is TGCGCCAGCTCAGTAGCGGGAGGTGACGAGCAGTACTTC.

The chain uses TRBV6-5 and TRBJ2-7, with TRBD2 identical over 8 bases. Germline V gene sequence: CDR1 MNHEY, CDR2 SVGAGI. This CDR3 spans 13 amino acids. J was trimmed by 3 bases and V by 5 bases; bases with no gene match: 3. The DNA for the CDR3 is TGTGCCAGCAGTCGGAGCGGGAGCTACGAGCAGTACTTC. It translates to CASSRSGSYEQYF.

J is TRBJ1-1 and V is TRBV5-1, with a possible D match to TRBD1 (6 bases). Between the trimmed V and J ends, which lost 0 bases and 4 bases, there was a span of 13 bases. This CDR3 comprises 15 residues. Germline CDR1 SGHRS, CDR2 YFSETQ. The CDR3 DNA is TGCGCCAGCAGCTTGGACCAGGGGACCAGCACTGAAGCTTTCTTT. Encoded protein: CASSLDQGTSTEAFF.

This chain joins TRBV19 and TRBJ2-7; 7 bases align to TRBD1. Germline V gene data show CDR1 as LNHDA and CDR2 as SQIVND (reference sequence). The CDR3 runs 13 residues. With V trimmed by 6 bases and J by 0 bases, 2 bases remained unmatched. The chain's CDR3 is CASSNRGSYEQYF. The CDR3 DNA is TGTGCCAGTAGCAACAGGGGCTCCTACGAGCAGTACTTC. The full variable domain, in which reference TRBV19 and TRBJ2-7 provide the parts outside the CDR3, is DGGITQSPKYLFRKEGQNVTLSCEQNLNHDAMYWYRQDPGQGLRLIYYSQIVNDFQKGDIAEGYSVSREKKESFPLTVTSAQKNPTAFYLCASSNRGSYEQYFGPGTRLTVT.

This clone was observed once. The J gene is TRBJ1-2, the V gene TRBV7-3, with 8 positions matching TRBD1. J gave up 12 bases and V 5 bases, and 20 bases lay outside the gene matches. From germline, CDR1 is SGHTA and CDR2 FQGTGA. The CDR3 is made up of 16 amino acids. The CDR3 is CASSPLNSQGAGVDTF. The CDR3 region has the DNA TGTGCCAGCAGCCCCCTCAACTCCCAGGGGGCTGGGGTAGACACCTTC.

The sample holds one count of this clone. The chain carries TRBV5-6 and TRBJ1-4; a possible D gene is TRBD1 (5 bases). Germline CDR1 reads SGHDT; CDR2 reads YYEEEE. The CDR3 runs 15 residues. Trimming shortened V by 4 bases and J by 8 bases, and 18 bases separated the two germline ends. CDR3 nucleotides: TGTGCCAGCAGCGGCCTCCGGGACGGGGGGGAAAAACTGTTTTTT. Its translation: CASSGLRDGGEKLFF.

The rearrangement links TRBV5-1 to TRBJ2-2, with 10 bases matching TRBD2. The length of the CDR3 is 16 residues. The J segment lost 6 bases and the V segment lost 1 base, leaving 6 bases of the junction unmatched. Per the germline V gene, CDR1 is SGHRS and CDR2 is YFSETQ. The CDR3 loop reads CASSLPAGGGPGELFF. The DNA of the CDR3 is TGCGCCAGCAGCTTGCCAGCGGGAGGGGGTCCCGGGGAGCTGTTTTTT.

The gene calls are TRBV5-4 and TRBJ2-1; 13 nucleotides agree with TRBD2. This CDR3 is 15 amino acids long. With V trimmed by 0 bases and J by 6 bases, 0 bases remained unmatched. The germline CDR1 and CDR2 sequences are SGHNT and YYREEE (reference sequence). The CDR3 loop is CASSLGLAGGNEQFF. CDR3 DNA sequence: TGTGCCAGCAGCTTGGGACTAGCGGGAGGCAATGAGCAGTTCTTC.

The V gene is TRBV29-1, the J gene TRBJ1-2, with D tentatively TRBD1 (5 bases). There are 11 residues in the CDR3. Between the trimmed V and J ends, which lost 3 bases and 6 bases, there was a span of 8 bases. In germline, CDR1 is SQVTM, CDR2 ANQGSEA. The CDR3 DNA follows: TGCAGCGTTGACAGGGTCAATGGCTACACCTTC. It codes for CSVDRVNGYTF.

This sequence joins TRBV2 and TRBJ1-5; 7 nucleotides align to TRBD1. Germline V CDR1 and CDR2: SNHLY, FYNNEI. The CDR3 runs 14 residues. V dropped 6 bases and J dropped 3; count of bases not matched to a gene: 5. The CDR3 here is CASRRDRSNQPQHF. In DNA, the CDR3 is TGTGCCAGCAGAAGGGACAGATCCAATCAGCCCCAGCATTTT.

The chain is built from TRBV13 and TRBJ2-1; maybe TRBD2 (5 bases). This CDR3 comprises 16 residues. Germline assignment: CDR1 PRHDT and CDR2 FYEKMQ (reference sequence). V shed 5 bases and J shed 0 bases, with 14 bases lying between them. The CDR3 DNA reads as TGTGCCAGCAGCAATCACGGGGAAAGCTCCTACAATGAGCAGTTCTTC. It encodes CASSNHGESSYNEQFF.

The chain recombines TRBV5-1 with TRBJ1-2; D uncertain. Germline values: CDR1 SGHRS, CDR2 YFSETQ. The CDR3 contains 15 residues. V was cut by 2 bases and J by 7 bases, with 18 bases left in between. CDR3 amino acids: CASSFDVPGFLGYTF. The CDR3 region has the DNA TGCGCCAGCAGCTTCGACGTCCCCGGGTTTCTTGGCTACACCTTC. The variable domain in full, completed from reference TRBV5-1 and TRBJ1-2, reads KAGVTQTPRYLIKTRGQQVTLSCSPISGHRSVSWYQQTPGQGLQFLFEYFSETQRNKGNFPGRFSGRQFSNSRSEMNVSTLELGDSALYLCASSFDVPGFLGYTFGSGTRLTVV.

The chain recombines TRBV10-3 with TRBJ1-1; 7 nucleotides align to TRBD1. Losses at the gene ends were 10 bases for V and 0 bases for J; bases not matched to a gene: 8. Germline V CDR1 and CDR2: ENHRY, SYGVKD. There are 14 residues in the CDR3. The DNA for the CDR3 is TGTGCCACCCGACAGGGTGGGGTGAACACTGAAGCTTTCTTT. Its protein is CATRQGGVNTEAFF.

The chain joins TRBV5-1 to TRBJ1-2; no definite D call. V was clipped by 3 bases and J by 0 bases, with 12 bases between them. The CDR3 sequence is 15 residues long. Germline V lookup: CDR1 SGHRS, CDR2 YFSETQ. CDR3 sequence reads: CASSSTGATNYGYTF. The CDR3 bases are TGCGCCAGCAGCTCCACGGGAGCCACTAACTATGGCTACACCTTC.

The rearrangement links TRBV30 to TRBJ1-1, with D possibly matching TRBD1 (6 bases). The CDR3 extends over 13 amino acids. CDR1 and CDR2 from the germline V gene are GTSNPN and SVGIG (reference sequence). V dropped 3 bases and J dropped 1 base, with 9 bases sitting between them. The CDR3 DNA sequence: TGTGCCTGGAGCCTACAGGGGAACACTGAAGCTTTCTTT. This gives the protein CAWSLQGNTEAFF.